This T cell receptor beta chain is from a study of vaccination and CD4 T cells after COVID-19. Whole-study context: Convalescent donors were composed of six males and four females, of whom two were Hispanic. Overlapping SARS-CoV-2, HCoV-NL63, HCoV-OC43 and HCoV-229E spike peptides stimulated the cells.

Treatment: approximately 10-day PBMC culture with coronavirus spike peptide pools or control peptides (ViraFEST assay). ViraFEST stimulated the growth of antigen-specific T cells using peptide pools and subsequently profiled their TCRs by sequencing. Once obtained from cultured CD4+ T cells, the DNA was sequenced using the Oncomine TCR Beta short-read assay. MiXCR, applied by TCRdb to the PCR reads, yields one record per CDR3 protein. The data hold about 19,000 distinct CDR3 sequences, with approximately 40% observed a single time. With respect to this clonotype: The antigen is undetermined.

Study outcomes and limitations: Researchers looked at relatively few convalescent patients and had no early post-infection timepoints.

The junction had 8 bases not matched to a gene; V was cut back by 6 bases and J by 7 bases. Germline lookup yields CDR1 MNHEY and CDR2 SVGEGT. The length of the CDR3 is 15 residues. The V gene is TRBV6-2 or TRBV6-3, the J gene TRBJ2-1, with 11 bases aligning to TRBD2. The TCR was taken from a human donor who had recovered from COVID-19. The material was CD4+ T cells from blood, cultured in vitro, obtained after SARS-CoV-2 vaccination. The CDR3 DNA sequence: TGTGCCAGCAGCTCCGGGACTAGCGGAAGAAATGAGCAGTTCTTC. This sequence encodes CASSSGTSGRNEQFF.